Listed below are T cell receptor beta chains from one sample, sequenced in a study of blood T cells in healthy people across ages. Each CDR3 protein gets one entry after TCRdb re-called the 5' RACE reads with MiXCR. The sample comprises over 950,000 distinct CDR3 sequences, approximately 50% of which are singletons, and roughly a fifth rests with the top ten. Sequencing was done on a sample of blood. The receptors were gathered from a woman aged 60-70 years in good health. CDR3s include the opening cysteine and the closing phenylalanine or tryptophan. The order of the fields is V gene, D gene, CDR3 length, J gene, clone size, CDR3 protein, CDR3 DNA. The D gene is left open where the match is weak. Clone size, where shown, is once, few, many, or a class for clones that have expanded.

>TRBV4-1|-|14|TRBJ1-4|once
CASSSGAGNEKLFF
TGCGCCAGCAGTTCCGGGGCGGGGAATGAAAAACTGTTTTTT
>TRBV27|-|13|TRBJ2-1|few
CASSLIGFNEQFF
TGTGCCAGCAGTTTAATCGGATTCAATGAGCAGTTCTTC
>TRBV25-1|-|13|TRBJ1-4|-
CASIGPEGEKLFF
TGTGCCAGCATTGGTCCCGAGGGGGAAAAACTGTTTTTT
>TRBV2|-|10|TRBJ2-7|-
CASSVVEQYF
TGTGCCAGCAGTGTGGTCGAGCAGTACTTC
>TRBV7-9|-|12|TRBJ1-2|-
CASSFTGAGYTF
TGTGCCAGCAGCTTTACGGGGGCAGGCTACACCTTC
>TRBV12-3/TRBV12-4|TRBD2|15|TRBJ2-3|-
CASSFGGTRADTQYF
TGTGCCAGCAGTTTCGGGGGGACTAGAGCAGATACGCAGTATTTT
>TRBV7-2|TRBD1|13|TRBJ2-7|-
CASSMGTAYEQYF
TGTGCCAGCAGCATGGGGACAGCCTACGAGCAGTACTTC
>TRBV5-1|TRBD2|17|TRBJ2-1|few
CASSLVVPGLADNEQFF
TGCGCCAGCAGCTTGGTGGTCCCGGGACTAGCGGACAATGAGCAGTTCTTC
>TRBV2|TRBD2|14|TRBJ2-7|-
CASSETSAAYEQYF
TGTGCCAGCAGTGAAACTAGCGCGGCCTACGAGCAGTACTTC
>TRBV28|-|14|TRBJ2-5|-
CASSSPGRGQTQYF
TGTGCCAGCAGTTCACCTGGGAGGGGGCAGACCCAGTACTTC
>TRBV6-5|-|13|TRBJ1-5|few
CASRRQTNDPQHF
TGTGCCAGCAGAAGACAGACGAACGATCCCCAGCATTTT
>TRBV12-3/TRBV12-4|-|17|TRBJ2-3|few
CASSFASGSTSTDTQYF
TGTGCCAGCAGTTTTGCCAGCGGAAGTACTAGCACAGATACGCAGTATTTT
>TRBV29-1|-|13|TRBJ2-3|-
CSVVWQGTDTQYF
TGCAGCGTTGTGTGGCAGGGGACAGATACGCAGTATTTT
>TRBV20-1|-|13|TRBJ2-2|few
CSARPTGTGELFF
TGCAGTGCTAGACCCACAGGGACCGGGGAGCTGTTTTTT
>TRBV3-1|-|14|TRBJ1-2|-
CASSHNLQGSGYTF
TGTGCCAGCAGCCACAATCTACAGGGAAGTGGCTACACCTTC
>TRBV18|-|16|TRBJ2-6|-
CASSSAPNSGANVLTF
TGTGCCAGCTCATCGGCCCCCAACTCTGGGGCCAACGTCCTGACTTTC
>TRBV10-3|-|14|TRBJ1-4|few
CAISREGMGEKLFF
TGTGCCATCAGCCGAGAAGGGATGGGGGAAAAACTGTTTTTT
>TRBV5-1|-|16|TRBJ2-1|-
CASSLGLGTAPDEQFF
TGCGCCAGCAGCCTGGGTCTAGGGACCGCCCCGGATGAGCAGTTCTTC
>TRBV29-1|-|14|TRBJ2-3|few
CSVYPGGYPDTQYF
TGCAGCGTTTATCCGGGCGGGTATCCAGATACGCAGTATTTT
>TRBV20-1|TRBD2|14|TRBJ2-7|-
CSAPLAGAPYEQYF
TGCAGTGCCCCCCTAGCGGGAGCCCCCTACGAGCAGTACTTC
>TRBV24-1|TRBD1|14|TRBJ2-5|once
CATSDRDRQETQYF
TGTGCCACCAGTGACCGGGACAGGCAAGAGACCCAGTACTTC
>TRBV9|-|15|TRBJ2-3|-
CASSEQDYPTDTQYF
TGTGCCAGCAGCGAACAGGACTACCCCACAGATACGCAGTATTTT
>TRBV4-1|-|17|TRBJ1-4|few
CASSQVGHPTTNEKLFF
TGCGCCAGCAGCCAAGTCGGCCACCCAACAACTAATGAAAAACTGTTTTTT
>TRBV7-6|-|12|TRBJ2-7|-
CASSPWRYEQYF
TGTGCCAGCAGCCCGTGGCGCTACGAGCAGTACTTC
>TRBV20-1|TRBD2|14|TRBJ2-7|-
CSASGGRISDEQYF
TGCAGTGCTAGTGGCGGGAGGATCAGTGACGAGCAGTACTTC
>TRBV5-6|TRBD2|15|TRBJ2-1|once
CASRGSGRAYNEQFF
TGTGCCAGCAGGGGTAGCGGGAGAGCGTACAATGAGCAGTTCTTC
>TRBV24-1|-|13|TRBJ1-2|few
CATSDLRGVGYTF
TGTGCCACCAGTGATTTGCGAGGGGTTGGCTACACCTTC
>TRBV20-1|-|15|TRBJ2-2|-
CSALEGSSNTGELFF
TGCAGTGCTTTGGAGGGGAGTTCGAACACCGGGGAGCTGTTTTTT
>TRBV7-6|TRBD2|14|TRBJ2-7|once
CASSFASGSCEQYF
TGTGCCAGCAGCTTTGCTAGCGGGAGCTGCGAGCAGTACTTC
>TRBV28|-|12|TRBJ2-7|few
CASSVRVYEQYF
TGTGCCAGCAGTGTCAGGGTCTACGAGCAGTACTTC
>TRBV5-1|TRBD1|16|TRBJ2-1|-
CASSLAGDRGVDEQFF
TGCGCCAGCAGCTTGGCCGGGGACAGGGGCGTCGATGAGCAGTTCTTC
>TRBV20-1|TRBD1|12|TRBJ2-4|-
CSARDTGGVQYF
TGCAGTGCTAGAGATACAGGGGGCGTTCAGTACTTC
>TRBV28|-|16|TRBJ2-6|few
CASSRSYSSGANVLTF
TGTGCCAGCAGCCGATCTTACAGCTCTGGGGCCAACGTCCTGACTTTC
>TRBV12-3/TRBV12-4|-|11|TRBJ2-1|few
CASSYGVGKFF
TGTGCCAGCAGTTATGGAGTAGGGAAGTTCTTC
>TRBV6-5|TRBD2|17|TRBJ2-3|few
CASSYRGTRGVIDTQYF
TGTGCCAGCAGTTACCGAGGGACTAGGGGAGTGATAGATACGCAGTATTTT
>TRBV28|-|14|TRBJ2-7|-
CASSPPTDSYEQYF
TGTGCCAGCAGTCCTCCGACGGATTCCTACGAGCAGTACTTC
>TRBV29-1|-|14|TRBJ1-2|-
CSVVSGAGRGGYTF
TGCAGCGTTGTGAGTGGGGCGGGAAGAGGCGGCTACACCTTC
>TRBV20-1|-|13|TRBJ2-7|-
CSGGGLGSYEQYF
TGCAGTGGCGGCGGGTTGGGAAGTTACGAGCAGTACTTC
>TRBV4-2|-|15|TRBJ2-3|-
CASSQDPSRTDTQYF
TGTGCCAGCAGCCAAGACCCTAGCCGCACAGATACGCAGTATTTT
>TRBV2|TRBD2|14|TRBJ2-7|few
CASRLERTSYEQYF
TGTGCCAGCAGGTTGGAGCGGACTAGCTACGAGCAGTACTTC
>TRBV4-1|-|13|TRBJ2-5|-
CASSQFFRETQYF
TGCGCCAGCAGCCAATTCTTTCGGGAGACCCAGTACTTC
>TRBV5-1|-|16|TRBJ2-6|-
CASSLVRGAGTNVLTF
TGCGCCAGCAGCTTGGTAAGGGGCGCTGGGACCAACGTCCTGACTTTC
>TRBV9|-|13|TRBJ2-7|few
CASSVDGFYEQYF
TGTGCCAGCAGCGTAGATGGGTTCTACGAGCAGTACTTC
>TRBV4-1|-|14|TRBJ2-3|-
CASSQSGAEGTQYF
TGCGCCAGCAGCCAATCGGGGGCTGAGGGGACGCAGTATTTT
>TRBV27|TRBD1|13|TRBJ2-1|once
CASSGQAGDEQFF
TGTGCCAGCAGTGGACAGGCAGGGGATGAGCAGTTCTTC
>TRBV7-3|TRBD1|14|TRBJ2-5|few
CASSLTGVGETQYF
TGTGCCAGCAGCTTGACAGGGGTCGGGGAGACCCAGTACTTC